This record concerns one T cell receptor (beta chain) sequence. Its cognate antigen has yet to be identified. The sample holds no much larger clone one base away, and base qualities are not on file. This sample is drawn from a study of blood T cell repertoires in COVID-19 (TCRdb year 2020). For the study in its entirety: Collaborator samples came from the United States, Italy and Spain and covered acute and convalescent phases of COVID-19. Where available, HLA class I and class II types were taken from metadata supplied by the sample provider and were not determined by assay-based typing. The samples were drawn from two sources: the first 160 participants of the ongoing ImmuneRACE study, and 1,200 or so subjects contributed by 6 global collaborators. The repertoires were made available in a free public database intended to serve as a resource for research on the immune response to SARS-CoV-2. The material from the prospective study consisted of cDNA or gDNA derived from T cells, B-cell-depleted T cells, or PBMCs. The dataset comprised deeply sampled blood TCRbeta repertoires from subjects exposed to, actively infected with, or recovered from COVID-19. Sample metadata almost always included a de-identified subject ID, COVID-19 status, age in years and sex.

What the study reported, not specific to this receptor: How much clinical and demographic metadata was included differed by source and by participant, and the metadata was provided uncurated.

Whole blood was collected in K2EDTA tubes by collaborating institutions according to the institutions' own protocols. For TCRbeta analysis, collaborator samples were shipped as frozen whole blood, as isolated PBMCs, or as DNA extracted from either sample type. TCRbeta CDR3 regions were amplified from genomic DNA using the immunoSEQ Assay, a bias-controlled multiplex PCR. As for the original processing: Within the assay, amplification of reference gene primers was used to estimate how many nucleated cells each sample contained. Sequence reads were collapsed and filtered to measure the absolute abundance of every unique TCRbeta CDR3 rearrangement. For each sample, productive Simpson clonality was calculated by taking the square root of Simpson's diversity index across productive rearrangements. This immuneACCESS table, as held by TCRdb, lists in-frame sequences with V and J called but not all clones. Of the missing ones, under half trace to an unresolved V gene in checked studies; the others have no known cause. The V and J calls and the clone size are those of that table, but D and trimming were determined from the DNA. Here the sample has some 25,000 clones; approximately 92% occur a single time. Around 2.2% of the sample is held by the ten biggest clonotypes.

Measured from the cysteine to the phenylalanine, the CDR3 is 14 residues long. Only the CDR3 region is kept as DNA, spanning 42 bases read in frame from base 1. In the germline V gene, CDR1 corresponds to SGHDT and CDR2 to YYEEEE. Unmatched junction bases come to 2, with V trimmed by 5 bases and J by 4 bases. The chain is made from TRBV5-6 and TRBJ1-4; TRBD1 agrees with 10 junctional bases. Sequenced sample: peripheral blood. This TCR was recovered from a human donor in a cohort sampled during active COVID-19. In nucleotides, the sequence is TGTGCCAGCAGAAGGACAGGGGGTAATGAAAAACTGTTTTTT. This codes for CASRRTGGNEKLFF.